The present entry profiles one T cell receptor beta chain with its context. Chain pairing is unknown; alpha and beta were sequenced separately. Method: immunoSEQ multiplex PCR; TCRdb's copy keeps in-frame clones and lacks some. This table holds some 60,000 clones, roughly 79% found once. The record originates from a study of T cells in tuberculosis. Sorting used thawed, overnight-rested PBMC stained with anti-CD3, a viability dye and GMM-loaded CD1B tetramer. CD1B tetramers were loaded with Rhodococcus equi-derived C32 glucose monomycolate. Study findings and constraints: Low-affinity CD1B-GMM tetramer-binding T cells may have been missed.

Sequencing was carried out using CD1b-GMM tetramer-negative cells sorted from PBMCs. The TCR was taken from an adult woman with latent tuberculosis.

CDR3 in amino acids: CSASPNTQYF. As DNA, the CDR3 is TGCAGTGCTTCCCCCAATACGCAGTATTTT. The chain joins TRBV20-1 to TRBJ2-3; D unclear. Germline CDR1 and CDR2: DFQATT and SNEGSKA (reference sequence). Trimming stripped 5 bases from V and 7 bases from J, with 7 bases between. CDR3 length: 10 amino acids.